This T cell receptor (beta chain) is drawn from a study of OX40 agonist ivuxolimab in advanced cancers. Study-wide results and caveats: In a subset of nonresponders, normalized T-cell clonal expansion was also low. The CD4+ and CD8+ T cells in the blood had expanded clonally by week 6 at 0.1 to 3.0 mg/kg.

Germline V gene data show CDR1 as SEHNR and CDR2 as FQNEAQ (reference sequence). The ends were cut back, 0 bases at V and 4 bases at J, with 0 bases in the middle. The CDR3 contains 12 residues. Produced via immunoSEQ multiplex PCR; TCRdb's table is partial and in-frame only. The sample has roughly 120,000 clones, 80% to 90% seen once. As for this clone: Its antigen remains unidentified.

Here the sequenced sample was CD4+ or CD8+ T cells sorted from blood, taken in a trial of the OX40 agonist ivuxolimab. The TCR comes from an adult with an advanced solid tumor such as melanoma, head and neck, liver or kidney cancer. The V call is TRBV7-9, the J call TRBJ2-2, with D unresolved. CDR3 sequence: CASSLATGELFF. CDR3 coding DNA: TGTGCCAGCAGCTTAGCCACCGGGGAGCTGTTTTTT.